This T cell receptor (beta chain) was sequenced in a study of T cells in Graves' hyperthyroidism and ophthalmopathy. Turning to the study itself: Sampling of peripheral blood happened at initial diagnosis, prior to any treatment.

This clonotype was observed many times. Germline V CDR1 and CDR2: SNHLY, FYNNEI. CDR3 size: 15 residues. Trimming took 9 bases from V and 4 from J; bases not matched to a gene: 11. Diagnosing involved the use of clinical symptoms, serum thyroxine and TRAb, thyroid ultrasound and orbital computed tomography. When hyperthyroidism was first diagnosed, the blood sample was taken, preceding any ophthalmopathy symptoms. It was RNA transcripts that yielded the amplified TCR beta CDR3 regions. The HTBI primer set served for first-round RT-PCR of the TCR CDR3. TCRdb used MiXCR to reprocess the multiplex PCR reads, holding one entry per CDR3 protein. The sample records over 250,000 distinct CDR3 sequences, about 25% being singletons.

The genes are TRBV2 and TRBJ2-2; 7 bases line up with TRBD2. The sequenced sample was blood. The clonotype was recovered from a man aged 35 to 55 with Graves' hyperthyroidism that later progressed to Graves' ophthalmopathy. In DNA form, the CDR3 reads TGTGCCAGTGGCGTGGGAGGGCCGGGCACCGGGGAGCTGTTTTTT. It codes for CASGVGGPGTGELFF. The full variable domain, completed using reference TRBV2 and TRBJ2-2, is EPEVTQTPSHQVTQMGQEVILRCVPISNHLYFYWYRQILGQKVEFLVSFYNNEISEKSEIFDDQFSVERPDGSNFTLKIRSTKLEDSAMYFCASGVGGPGTGELFFGEGSRLTVL.